Listed below are T cell receptor beta chains from one sample, sequenced in a study of OX40 agonist ivuxolimab in advanced cancers. Clones were sequenced by immunoSEQ multiplex PCR, and TCRdb holds only the in-frame ones, with some missing. Here the sample spans approximately 28,000 clones, about 90% being singletons. This specimen was CD4+ or CD8+ T cells sorted from blood, taken in a trial of the OX40 agonist ivuxolimab. These receptors were taken from an adult with an advanced solid tumor such as melanoma, head and neck, liver or kidney cancer. Each CDR3 is given with its conserved first and last residue. The D gene is left open where the match is weak. The size field is filled for only some rows; it gives once, few, many or a size class.

j_gene,d_gene,v_gene,abundance,CDR3nt,CDR3aa
TRBJ2-5,TRBD2,TRBV5-1,once,TGCGCCAGCAGCGTGGGGACTAGCGGGAGGGCCGGCCAAGAGACCCAGTACTTC,CASSVGTSGRAGQETQYF
TRBJ2-7,NA,TRBV6-1,medium-sized,TGTGCCAGCAGTGAAGGGTGGGAGATGGCCGAGCAGTACTTC,CASSEGWEMAEQYF
TRBJ2-2,TRBD2,TRBV28,NA,TGTGCCAGCAGTTTATGGGGGAGGGGTACCGGGGAGCTGTTTTTT,CASSLWGRGTGELFF
TRBJ1-2,NA,TRBV9,NA,TGTGCCAGCAGCGTAGTCCAGGGAGGAAGCTATGGCTACACCTTC,CASSVVQGGSYGYTF
TRBJ2-2,TRBD2,TRBV5-1,NA,TGCGCCAGCAGCTTATTTATCCTAGCGGGAGGGGCCACCGGGGAGCTGTTTTTT,CASSLFILAGGATGELFF
TRBJ2-1,TRBD1,TRBV5-1,few,TGCGCCAGCAGCTTAGGGACAGGGGCCAATGAGCAGTTCTTC,CASSLGTGANEQFF
TRBJ1-1,TRBD1,TRBV6-5,NA,TGTGCCAGCAGTTCCGGGACAGGGGGTCCCGCTGAAGCTTTCTTT,CASSSGTGGPAEAFF
TRBJ2-1,TRBD2,TRBV5-8,NA,TGTGCCAGCAGCTTGACTAGCGGGAATCGATTCTCCTACAATGAGCAGTTCTTC,CASSLTSGNRFSYNEQFF
TRBJ2-2,NA,TRBV30,NA,NA,CAWSVPGGQGTPGSCFF
TRBJ2-3,NA,TRBV27,NA,TGTGCCAGCAGTTCGGGCGATACGCAGTATTTT,CASSSGDTQYF
TRBJ2-3,TRBD2,TRBV6-1,NA,TGTGCCAGCAGTGACGGGACTAGCGAACCAGATACGCAGTATTTT,CASSDGTSEPDTQYF
TRBJ1-2,NA,TRBV12-2,NA,TGTGCAAGTCGCTCTCCCAGACAGGGGGCAAACTATGGCTACACCTTC,CASRSPRQGANYGYTF
TRBJ1-2,NA,TRBV19,few,TGTGCCAGTAGCCCCGGACAGATTAACTATGGCTACACCTTC,CASSPGQINYGYTF
TRBJ1-1,NA,TRBV19,few,TGTGCCAGTAGTATAGGGTCGGGTCTGAACACTGAAGCTTTCTTT,CASSIGSGLNTEAFF
TRBJ1-5,NA,TRBV6-1,once,TGTGCCAGCACCGTCCGGGGGGTGAGCAATCAGCCCCAGCATTTT,CASTVRGVSNQPQHF
TRBJ1-2,NA,TRBV27,NA,TGTGCCAGCAGTCACTCCACAGGGTCCCCTAACTATGGCTACACCTTC,CASSHSTGSPNYGYTF
TRBJ2-3,TRBD2,TRBV19,NA,TGTGCCAGTAGTACTAGCGGGCCTATCTCAAGCACAGATACGCAGTATTTT,CASSTSGPISSTDTQYF
TRBJ2-7,NA,TRBV7-9,NA,TGTGCCAGCAGCTTAATCGGATACTACGAGCAGTACTTC,CASSLIGYYEQYF